Shown below are 28 T cell receptor beta chains from a single sample sequenced in a study of blood T cell repertoires in COVID-19. Data came from immunoSEQ multiplex PCR; TCRdb stores just in-frame clones and leaves some out. This sample yields approximately 280,000 clones, of which roughly 80% are seen a single time; around 5% belongs to the top ten. The sequenced material came from PBMCs or T cells enriched from blood (not recorded which). These receptors originate from a man aged 40-49 years who had been exposed to COVID-19.

The rearrangement joins TRBV6-5 to TRBJ1-5; possible D gene TRBD1, 5 bases. Germline CDR1 and CDR2: MNHEY and SVGAGI. The CDR3 contains 14 residues. Trimming shortened V by 6 bases and J by 6 bases, and 15 bases separated the two germline ends. The CDR3 here is CASSGGREFQPQHF. CDR3 sequence (DNA): TGTGCCAGCAGCGGGGGGAGGGAGTTTCAGCCCCAGCATTTT.

The CDR3 nucleotides are TGCAGCGTCACAGGGGCCGCTTTCTTT. This sequence encodes CSVTGAAFF. The genes are TRBV29-1 and TRBJ1-1; 7 positions match TRBD1. Germline trimming cut 6 bases from V and 11 bases from J; bases unmatched to any gene: 3. The CDR3 runs to 9 residues. Per the germline V gene, CDR1 is SQVTM and CDR2 is ANQGSEA.

The rearrangement joins TRBV6-5 to TRBJ1-2, with D hard to call. The CDR3 totals 13 residues. Trimming stripped 10 bases from V and 7 bases from J, with 19 bases between. Germline-derived CDR1 and CDR2 are MNHEY and SVGAGI. CDR3 protein: CATVPRVSGGYTF. DNA of the CDR3: TGTGCCACCGTTCCGAGAGTTTCAGGTGGCTACACCTTC.

This clone showed up just once. V usage is TRBV30 and J usage is TRBJ1-2, with a possible D match to TRBD1 (6 bases). The CDR3 covers 15 residues. Looked up from germline, CDR1 is GTSNPN and CDR2 is SVGIG (reference sequence). With 4 bases removed from V and 0 bases from J, the gap between germline ends came to 15 bases. The CDR3 DNA follows: TGTGCCTGGAAGACAGGAACCTCCGCTAACTATGGCTACACCTTC. Encoded protein: CAWKTGTSANYGYTF.

This clone was seen more than once but under ten times. The chain is built from TRBV19 and TRBJ2-3, with D possibly TRBD2 on 6 matching bases. This CDR3 has 18 amino acids. The V end was cut by 2 bases, the J end by 0 bases, with 18 bases between. Germline values: CDR1 LNHDA, CDR2 SQIVND (reference sequence). The CDR3 coding sequence is TGTGCCAGTAGTATAAGGTTCTATCGCGGGACCAGCACAGATACGCAGTATTTT. Encoded protein: CASSIRFYRGTSTDTQYF.

This chain joins TRBV18 and TRBJ1-1; D may be TRBD1 (5 bases). Germline V gives CDR1 KGHSH, CDR2 LQKENI. CDR3 length: 14 residues. V was cut by 2 bases and J by 4 bases, with 11 bases left in between. CDR3 in DNA: TGTGCCAGCTCACCAAGCAACCAGGGCACTGAAGCTTTCTTT. Translating it yields CASSPSNQGTEAFF.

The chain carries TRBV2 and TRBJ2-1, with D possibly being TRBD1 (5 bases). This CDR3 has 16 amino acids. CDR1 is SNHLY, CDR2 FYNNEI, per germline. Trimming cost V 1 base and J 9 bases, with 19 bases left between them. The CDR3 DNA sequence: TGTGCCAGCAGTGAAGTTACAGGTAGAGTGCTTGCTGAGCAGTTCTTC. It codes for CASSEVTGRVLAEQFF.

This clone was counted a single time. This chain links TRBV14 with TRBJ1-2, with 8 bases that match TRBD1. Unmatched junction bases numbered 1, after V lost 4 bases and J lost 0 bases. The V gene's germline CDR1 is SGHDN and CDR2 FVKESK. The CDR3 has 14 amino acids. CDR3 in DNA: TGTGCCAGCAGCCGGGACAGGTCTAACTATGGCTACACCTTC. This translates into CASSRDRSNYGYTF.

The gene calls are TRBV9 and TRBJ2-7; no definite D call. From germline, CDR1 is SGDLS and CDR2 YYNGEE. The V end was cut by 4 bases, the J end by 5 bases, with 16 bases between. CDR3 length: 14 residues. For the CDR3, the DNA is TGTGCCAGCAGCCCTCAGGCCATGGGTCACGAGCAGTACTTC. Translating it yields CASSPQAMGHEQYF.

V gene TRBV29-1 combines with J gene TRBJ2-7; D not certain. V gave up 4 bases and J gave up 0 bases, with 10 bases separating them. CDR1 SQVTM and CDR2 ANQGSEA come from the germline V gene. CDR3 size: 13 residues. Here the CDR3 reads CSVAWRNSYEQYF. For the CDR3, the DNA is TGCAGCGTTGCCTGGAGAAACTCCTACGAGCAGTACTTC.

The gene calls are TRBV7-3 and TRBJ2-1, with D possibly TRBD2 on 5 matching bases. The CDR3 runs to 13 residues. Looked up from germline, CDR1 is SGHTA and CDR2 is FQGTGA. V lost 1 base to trimming and J lost 10 bases, with 11 bases between them. This CDR3 is CASSLRLADEQFF. The CDR3 DNA is TGTGCCAGCAGCTTAAGGCTAGCCGACGAGCAGTTCTTC.

The CDR3 DNA is TGTGCCAGCAGCGAACTCCGGGTTAACCCTTACGAGCAGTACTTC. Its protein product is CASSELRVNPYEQYF. The rearrangement uses TRBV7-9 and TRBJ2-7; no reliable D call. Trimming took off 5 bases at V and 4 bases at J, with 18 bases between the two ends. CDR3 length equals 15 residues. CDR1 is SEHNR, CDR2 FQNEAQ, per germline (reference sequence).

V gene TRBV28 combines with J gene TRBJ2-5; maybe TRBD1 (6 bases). There are 13 residues in the CDR3. The germline V gene has CDR1 MDHEN and CDR2 SYDVKM. Trimming cost V 8 bases and J 2 bases, with 12 bases left between them. CDR3 amino acids: CASRGTSQETQYF. CDR3 DNA sequence: TGTGCCAGCCGTGGGACATCGCAAGAGACCCAGTACTTC.

The CDR3 sequence is CASSSRQGFFYEQYF. Written as DNA, the CDR3 is TGTGCCAGCAGTTCGAGACAGGGGTTTTTCTACGAGCAGTACTTC. The chain has TRBV11-2 and TRBJ2-7; 8 nucleotides line up with TRBD1. V was pared by 6 bases and J by 3 bases, with 10 bases of the junction left unmatched. The germline CDR1 and CDR2 sequences are SGHAT and FQNNGV. The CDR3 extends over 15 amino acids.

This chain uses TRBV19 with TRBJ2-7; perhaps TRBD1 as D (6 bases). Trimming removed 4 bases at V and 5 bases at J, with 21 bases between. There are 16 residues in the CDR3. Germline loops: CDR1 LNHDA, CDR2 SQIVND (reference sequence). CDR3 bases: TGTGCCAGTAGTACCGGACAGCGTGGTACGTACAACGAGCAGTACTTC. This codes for CASSTGQRGTYNEQYF.

The genes are TRBV2 and TRBJ2-7; D is perhaps TRBD2 (5 bases). Germline assignment: CDR1 SNHLY and CDR2 FYNNEI. The V end lost 9 bases, the J end lost 7 bases, and 19 bases lay between the germline ends. The CDR3 loop spans 13 amino acids. CDR3: CASLGQLSGEQYF. CDR3 nucleotide sequence: TGTGCCAGTCTCGGCCAGCTTTCGGGAGAGCAGTACTTC.

The chain combines TRBV7-8 with TRBJ2-5, with 10 positions matching TRBD2. The V gene end was trimmed by 1 base and the J gene end by 7 bases; junction bases not matched to a gene: 6. The CDR3 is made up of 15 amino acids. CDR1 and CDR2 from the germline V gene are SGHVS and FQNEAQ. CDR3 sequence: CASSLDALAGATQYF. The DNA of the CDR3 is TGTGCCAGCAGCTTAGACGCCCTAGCGGGAGCGACCCAGTACTTC.

This clone is a singleton in its sample. V is TRBV7-8 and J is TRBJ2-7; 9 bases are a match to TRBD2. This CDR3 is built from 15 residues. The germline V gene encodes CDR1 SGHVS and CDR2 FQNEAQ. V dropped 7 bases and J dropped 0; count of bases not matched to a gene: 7. The CDR3 spells CASTSSGSLSYEQYF. CDR3 DNA sequence: TGTGCCAGCACCAGTAGCGGGAGCCTCTCCTACGAGCAGTACTTC.

This chain joins TRBV25-1 and TRBJ1-4; 8 bases are shared with TRBD1. Germline V gene data show CDR1 as MGHDK and CDR2 as SYGVNS. The CDR3 covers 15 residues. The V gene end was trimmed by 5 bases and the J gene end by 8 bases; junction bases not matched to a gene: 10. The CDR3 nucleotides are TGTGCCAGCAGTCCTCAGGGGGCTGGTCTCGAAAAACTGTTTTTT. Amino acids: CASSPQGAGLEKLFF.

This chain connects TRBV12-3 or TRBV12-4 to TRBJ1-5; maybe TRBD1 (5 bases). Trimming took off 3 bases at V and 5 bases at J, with 8 bases between the two ends. The CDR3 totals 13 residues. CDR3 residues: CASSFSRDQPQHF. The CDR3 DNA sequence: TGTGCCAGCAGTTTTAGCAGGGATCAGCCCCAGCATTTT.

The CDR3 loop reads CATSRDLDRGPYNEQFF. In DNA form, the CDR3 reads TGTGCCACCAGCAGAGATCTTGACAGGGGCCCTTACAATGAGCAGTTCTTC. The rearrangement links TRBV15 to TRBJ2-1, with TRBD1 identical over 8 bases. V was pared by 0 bases and J by 4 bases, with 8 bases of the junction left unmatched. The CDR3 spans 17 residues. Germline CDR1 LNHNV, CDR2 YYDKDF (reference sequence).

In this sample, this clone turned up once. The J gene is TRBJ2-2, the V gene TRBV3-1 (or the pseudogene TRBV3-2), with a weak D call TRBD1 (6 bases). Trimming took 1 base from V and 6 from J, leaving 9 bases between them. CDR1 is LGHDT, CDR2 YNNKEL, per germline (reference sequence). There are 14 residues in the CDR3. This chain's CDR3 is CASSQVGASGELFF. The CDR3 nucleotides are TGTGCCAGCAGCCAAGTGGGGGCCTCCGGGGAGCTGTTTTTT.

The chain links TRBV30 to TRBJ1-5; D is perhaps TRBD1 (6 bases). Deletions cut 5 bases from V and 2 bases from J, with 16 bases between. Germline assignment: CDR1 GTSNPN and CDR2 SVGIG (reference sequence). The length of the CDR3 is 15 residues. The CDR3 nucleotides are TGTGCCTGGTCCAGGGGAGGGAGGCGCAATCAGCCCCAGCATTTT. Amino acids: CAWSRGGRRNQPQHF.

The V and J genes are TRBV25-1 and TRBJ2-5, with D unresolved. The CDR3 covers 11 residues. CDR1 is MGHDK, CDR2 SYGVNS, per germline. V dropped 4 bases and J dropped 7 bases, with 7 bases sitting between them. The CDR3 sequence: CASSVLGTQYF. CDR3 nucleotide sequence: TGTGCCAGCAGTGTGCTAGGGACCCAGTACTTC.

The V call is TRBV30, the J call TRBJ2-5, with TRBD2 as a possible D gene (6 bases). The V gene's germline CDR1 is GTSNPN and CDR2 SVGIG (reference sequence). The CDR3 totals 11 residues. The CDR3 reads CAYGSAETQYF. In DNA form, the CDR3 reads TGTGCTTACGGGAGCGCGGAGACCCAGTACTTC.

The chain combines TRBV10-3 with TRBJ2-1; 9 bases line up with TRBD2. CDR3 size: 18 residues. The germline gives CDR1 ENHRY, CDR2 SYGVKD. Trimming took 3 bases from V and 8 from J; bases not matched to a gene: 17. The CDR3 nucleotides are TGTGCCATCAGTGATGGTTCTTTAGCGGGAGCGTATGCGTATGAGCAGTTCTTC. Protein product: CAISDGSLAGAYAYEQFF.

The V and J genes are TRBV3-1 (or the pseudogene TRBV3-2) and TRBJ2-5; 7 nucleotides agree with TRBD2. Trimming took 3 bases from V and 5 from J; bases not matched to a gene: 6. Germline V gene lookup returns CDR1 LGHDT and CDR2 YNNKEL (reference sequence). The CDR3 consists of 14 residues. The CDR3 reads CASSQAGVLETQYF. The CDR3 bases are TGTGCCAGCAGCCAGGCGGGGGTCCTGGAGACCCAGTACTTC.

V is TRBV6-4 and J is TRBJ1-2; weak D call: TRBD1 (5 bases). Looked up from germline, CDR1 is MRHNA and CDR2 is SNTAGT. The V end was cut by 8 bases, the J end by 8 bases, with 18 bases between. The CDR3 extends over 13 amino acids. The CDR3 DNA sequence: TGTGCCAGCCGACCCCAGGTGGGGGGAGGCTACACCTTC. As protein: CASRPQVGGGYTF.